Following are 22 T cell receptor beta chains from one sample sequenced in a study of cytomegalovirus exposure and HLA in healthy donors. The PCR contained 60 Vbeta and 13 Jbeta primers. Here immunoSEQ multiplex PCR was the method, and the copy in TCRdb shows in-frame clones only, minus some. The table records 150,000 or so clones, about 75% of them present only once. The sequenced sample was PBMCs. The receptors here all came from a man between 40 and 49 years old in good health and CMV-seronegative.

The J gene is TRBJ2-5, the V gene TRBV7-6; TRBD2 matches 7 bases. Germline V gives CDR1 SGHVS, CDR2 FNYEAQ. The CDR3 runs 15 residues. J was trimmed by 3 bases and V by 3 bases; bases with no gene match: 7. The CDR3, as DNA: TGTGCCAGCAGCTTCGGACTAGAAAAAGAAGAGACCCAGTACTTC. It is translated as CASSFGLEKEETQYF.

This clone was detected only a few times. The chain couples TRBV29-1 to TRBJ2-2; a possible D gene is TRBD2 (6 bases). Deletions cut 1 base from V and 2 bases from J, with 11 bases between. Per germline, CDR1 SQVTM and CDR2 ANQGSEA. CDR3 length: 15 residues. The CDR3 loop is CSVEVGGVNTGELFF. The CDR3 nucleotides are TGCAGCGTTGAAGTTGGCGGGGTAAACACCGGGGAGCTGTTTTTT.

V is TRBV7-2 and J is TRBJ1-5, with 8 bases that match TRBD1. V dropped 5 bases and J dropped 2; count of bases not matched to a gene: 8. This CDR3 has 16 amino acids. Germline V gene data show CDR1 as SGHTA and CDR2 as FQGNSA. The CDR3 spells CASSLDRGGGNQPQHF. The CDR3, as DNA: TGTGCCAGCAGCCTCGACAGGGGTGGTGGCAATCAGCCCCAGCATTTT.

This chain connects TRBV7-9 to TRBJ1-2; D may be TRBD1 (6 bases). V lost 5 bases and J lost 3, with 16 bases in between. Germline V gene data show CDR1 as SEHNR and CDR2 as FQNEAQ (reference sequence). This CDR3 has 15 residues. The chain's CDR3 is CASSPLGGRDYGYTF. DNA for the CDR3: TGTGCCAGCAGCCCTTTGGGGGGGCGCGACTATGGCTACACCTTC.

The chain joins TRBV7-9 to TRBJ2-6, with D uncertain. The CDR3 covers 16 residues. V lost 5 bases to trimming and J lost 3 bases, with 14 bases between them. Germline CDR1 SEHNR, CDR2 FQNEAQ (reference sequence). CDR3 protein: CASSAVAVFGANVLTF. DNA of the CDR3: TGTGCCAGCAGCGCAGTAGCTGTGTTTGGGGCCAACGTCCTGACTTTC.

In its sample, this clone was seen once. The chain is built from TRBV11-2 and TRBJ2-3; D is unclear. The germline V and J ends were trimmed by 1 base and 0 bases, with 11 bases remaining between them. CDR1 is SGHAT, CDR2 FQNNGV, per germline. CDR3 size: 16 residues. The CDR3 DNA is TGTGCCAGCAGCTTAGGATTAGTCTCAAGCACAGATACGCAGTATTTT. It yields the protein CASSLGLVSSTDTQYF. The complete variable domain, with remaining parts taken from reference TRBV11-2 and TRBJ2-3, reads EAGVAQSPRYKIIEKRQSVAFWCNPISGHATLYWYQQILGQGPKLLIQFQNNGVVDDSQLPKDRFSAERLKGVDSTLKIQPAKLEDSAVYLCASSLGLVSSTDTQYFGPGTRLTVL.

This sequence joins TRBV2 and TRBJ2-5, with D unclear. V lost 2 bases to trimming and J lost 2 bases, with 6 bases between them. Germline CDR1 reads SNHLY; CDR2 reads FYNNEI. This CDR3 comprises 13 residues. The CDR3 region is CASSEYPQETQYF. The CDR3 nucleotides read TGTGCCAGCAGTGAATATCCGCAAGAGACCCAGTACTTC. Based on the CDR3 plus reference TRBV2 and TRBJ2-5, the full variable domain is EPEVTQTPSHQVTQMGQEVILRCVPISNHLYFYWYRQILGQKVEFLVSFYNNEISEKSEIFDDQFSVERPDGSNFTLKIRSTKLEDSAMYFCASSEYPQETQYFGPGTRLLVL.

This chain links TRBV6-1 with TRBJ1-1; unclear D gene. CDR3 length: 12 amino acids. V was pared by 6 bases and J by 5 bases, with 10 bases between. From germline, CDR1 is MNHNS and CDR2 SASEGT. CDR3 nucleotides: TGTGCCAGCAGCGCGGGCGGAACTGAAGCTTTCTTT. The encoded protein is CASSAGGTEAFF.

The chain is built from TRBV27 and TRBJ1-2; D is ambiguous. V was clipped by 6 bases and J by 7 bases, with 15 bases between them. Germline V lookup: CDR1 MNHEY, CDR2 SMNVEV (reference sequence). The CDR3 loop spans 13 amino acids. The CDR3 sequence is CASRVNGAAGYTF. CDR3 nucleotide sequence: TGTGCCAGCAGGGTTAACGGAGCAGCTGGCTACACCTTC.

CDR3 nucleotide sequence: TGCGCCAGCAGCTTTTACGGCGGGACAGTCGGAAACATTCAGTACTTC. Encoded protein: CASSFYGGTVGNIQYF. The chain carries TRBV5-1 and TRBJ2-4, with a tentative D call TRBD1 (7 bases). Germline CDR1 SGHRS, CDR2 YFSETQ. There are 16 residues in the CDR3. V lost 2 bases and J 6 bases, leaving 18 bases between the germline ends.

This chain connects TRBV12-2 to TRBJ2-7; TRBD2, the table's D call, lacks a check against the DNA. TRBV12-2 is a documented pseudogene. CDR3 length: 16 amino acids. The CDR3 DNA sequence: TGTGCAAGTCGCTTAGCGACCGACGGGACTATATACGAGCAGTACTTC. Translating it yields CASRLATDGTIYEQYF.

Note on this clone: At one of its ends the junction is not consistent with the germline gene, which may arise from a read error. This chain connects TRBV18 to TRBJ1-2; 7 nucleotides agree with TRBD1. The germline V gene has CDR1 KGHSH and CDR2 LQKENI. This CDR3 comprises 12 residues. For the CDR3, the DNA is TGTGCCAGCTCACGCGACAGGGATGGCTACCCCTTC. Its protein is CASSRDRDGYPF.

This chain joins TRBV5-1 and TRBJ1-1; D gene ambiguous. Germline lookup yields CDR1 SGHRS and CDR2 YFSETQ. This CDR3 is 15 amino acids long. V lost 4 bases and J lost 5, with 18 bases in between. CDR3 loop: CASSDEPGPGTEAFF. The CDR3 DNA follows: TGCGCCAGCAGCGACGAACCGGGCCCGGGAACTGAAGCTTTCTTT. The entire variable domain, with the rest obtained from reference TRBV5-1 and TRBJ1-1, is as follows: KAGVTQTPRYLIKTRGQQVTLSCSPISGHRSVSWYQQTPGQGLQFLFEYFSETQRNKGNFPGRFSGRQFSNSRSEMNVSTLELGDSALYLCASSDEPGPGTEAFFGQGTRLTVV.

The V and J genes are TRBV18 and TRBJ1-2; D call uncertain. The CDR3 has 12 residues. V was cut by 2 bases and J by 5 bases, with 6 bases left in between. Germline values: CDR1 KGHSH, CDR2 LQKENI. The CDR3 sequence: CASSPEQYGYTF. The CDR3 bases are TGTGCCAGCTCACCAGAACAGTATGGCTACACCTTC.

The chain joins TRBV9 to TRBJ2-1, with TRBD1 as a possible D gene (6 bases). The germline V gene has CDR1 SGDLS and CDR2 YYNGEE. Trimming left V 0 bases short and J 2 bases short, with 15 bases between. CDR3 length: 17 residues. CDR3 sequence reads: CASSVVVGQGPYNEQFF. The CDR3 bases are TGTGCCAGCAGCGTAGTAGTCGGGCAGGGGCCCTACAATGAGCAGTTCTTC.

The V gene is TRBV2, the J gene TRBJ2-3; 9 bases line up with TRBD1. The V gene's germline CDR1 is SNHLY and CDR2 FYNNEI. The CDR3 is 14 residues long. V dropped 6 bases and J dropped 2; count of bases not matched to a gene: 3. CDR3 protein: CASRTGGYTDTQYF. The CDR3 nucleotides read TGTGCCAGCAGGACAGGGGGATACACAGATACGCAGTATTTT.

V gene TRBV2 combines with J gene TRBJ1-2; D possibly corresponds to TRBD1 (6 bases). CDR3 size: 14 residues. Germline V gene lookup returns CDR1 SNHLY and CDR2 FYNNEI. The V gene lost 8 bases and the J gene lost 5 bases, with 18 bases spanning the gap. Here the CDR3 reads CASYGQGMGYGYTF. The CDR3 coding sequence is TGTGCCAGCTATGGCCAGGGGATGGGGTATGGCTACACCTTC.

This chain links TRBV10-3 with TRBJ1-1, with D tentatively TRBD1 (5 bases). The V end was cut by 0 bases, the J end by 1 base, with 12 bases between. Germline V gives CDR1 ENHRY, CDR2 SYGVKD. This CDR3 spans 16 amino acids. CDR3 DNA sequence: TGTGCCATCAGTGAGTCGGGGGGGGGAGGGAACACTGAAGCTTTCTTT. Protein product: CAISESGGGGNTEAFF.

This chain links TRBV7-9 with TRBJ1-1; D is unclear. V gave up 2 bases and J gave up 5 bases, with 15 bases separating them. Germline values: CDR1 SEHNR, CDR2 FQNEAQ (reference sequence). CDR3 length: 15 residues. Here the CDR3 reads CASSLLAPRGTEAFF. The DNA of the CDR3 is TGTGCCAGCAGCTTACTAGCTCCCCGCGGGACTGAAGCTTTCTTT. Full variable domain (missing parts from reference TRBV7-9 and TRBJ1-1): DTGVSQNPRHKITKRGQNVTFRCDPISEHNRLYWYRQTLGQGPEFLTYFQNEAQLEKSRLLSDRFSAERPKGSFSTLEIQRTEQGDSAMYLCASSLLAPRGTEAFFGQGTRLTVV.

This chain's CDR3 is CASSQVAGGRFVATNEKLFF. CDR3 nucleotides: TGCGCCAGCAGCCAAGTTGCAGGGGGCCGATTCGTTGCAACTAATGAAAAACTGTTTTTT. The V and J genes are TRBV4-3 and TRBJ1-4, with 8 bases fitting TRBD1. This CDR3 has 20 residues. Germline V gene lookup returns CDR1 LGHNA and CDR2 YSLEER. The junction had 13 bases not matched to a gene; V was cut back by 1 base and J by 0 bases.

The V and J genes are TRBV4-3 and TRBJ2-6; D might be TRBD2 (6 bases). V was cut by 0 bases and J by 0 bases, with 21 bases left in between. CDR3 length: 21 residues. Germline V gene sequence: CDR1 LGHNA, CDR2 YSLEER. As DNA, the CDR3 is TGCGCCAGCAGCCAAGACGCCCCTCTTGGGGCGGGGCTCTCTGGGGCCAACGTCCTGACTTTC. Protein product: CASSQDAPLGAGLSGANVLTF.

The chain joins TRBV27 to TRBJ2-4, with D possibly being TRBD1 (5 bases). CDR1 and CDR2 from the germline V gene are MNHEY and SMNVEV (reference sequence). With 4 bases removed from V and 0 bases from J, the gap between germline ends came to 10 bases. The CDR3 covers 15 residues. This CDR3 reads CASSSWGLAKNIQYF. In DNA, the CDR3 is TGTGCCAGCAGTTCCTGGGGCCTAGCCAAAAACATTCAGTACTTC.